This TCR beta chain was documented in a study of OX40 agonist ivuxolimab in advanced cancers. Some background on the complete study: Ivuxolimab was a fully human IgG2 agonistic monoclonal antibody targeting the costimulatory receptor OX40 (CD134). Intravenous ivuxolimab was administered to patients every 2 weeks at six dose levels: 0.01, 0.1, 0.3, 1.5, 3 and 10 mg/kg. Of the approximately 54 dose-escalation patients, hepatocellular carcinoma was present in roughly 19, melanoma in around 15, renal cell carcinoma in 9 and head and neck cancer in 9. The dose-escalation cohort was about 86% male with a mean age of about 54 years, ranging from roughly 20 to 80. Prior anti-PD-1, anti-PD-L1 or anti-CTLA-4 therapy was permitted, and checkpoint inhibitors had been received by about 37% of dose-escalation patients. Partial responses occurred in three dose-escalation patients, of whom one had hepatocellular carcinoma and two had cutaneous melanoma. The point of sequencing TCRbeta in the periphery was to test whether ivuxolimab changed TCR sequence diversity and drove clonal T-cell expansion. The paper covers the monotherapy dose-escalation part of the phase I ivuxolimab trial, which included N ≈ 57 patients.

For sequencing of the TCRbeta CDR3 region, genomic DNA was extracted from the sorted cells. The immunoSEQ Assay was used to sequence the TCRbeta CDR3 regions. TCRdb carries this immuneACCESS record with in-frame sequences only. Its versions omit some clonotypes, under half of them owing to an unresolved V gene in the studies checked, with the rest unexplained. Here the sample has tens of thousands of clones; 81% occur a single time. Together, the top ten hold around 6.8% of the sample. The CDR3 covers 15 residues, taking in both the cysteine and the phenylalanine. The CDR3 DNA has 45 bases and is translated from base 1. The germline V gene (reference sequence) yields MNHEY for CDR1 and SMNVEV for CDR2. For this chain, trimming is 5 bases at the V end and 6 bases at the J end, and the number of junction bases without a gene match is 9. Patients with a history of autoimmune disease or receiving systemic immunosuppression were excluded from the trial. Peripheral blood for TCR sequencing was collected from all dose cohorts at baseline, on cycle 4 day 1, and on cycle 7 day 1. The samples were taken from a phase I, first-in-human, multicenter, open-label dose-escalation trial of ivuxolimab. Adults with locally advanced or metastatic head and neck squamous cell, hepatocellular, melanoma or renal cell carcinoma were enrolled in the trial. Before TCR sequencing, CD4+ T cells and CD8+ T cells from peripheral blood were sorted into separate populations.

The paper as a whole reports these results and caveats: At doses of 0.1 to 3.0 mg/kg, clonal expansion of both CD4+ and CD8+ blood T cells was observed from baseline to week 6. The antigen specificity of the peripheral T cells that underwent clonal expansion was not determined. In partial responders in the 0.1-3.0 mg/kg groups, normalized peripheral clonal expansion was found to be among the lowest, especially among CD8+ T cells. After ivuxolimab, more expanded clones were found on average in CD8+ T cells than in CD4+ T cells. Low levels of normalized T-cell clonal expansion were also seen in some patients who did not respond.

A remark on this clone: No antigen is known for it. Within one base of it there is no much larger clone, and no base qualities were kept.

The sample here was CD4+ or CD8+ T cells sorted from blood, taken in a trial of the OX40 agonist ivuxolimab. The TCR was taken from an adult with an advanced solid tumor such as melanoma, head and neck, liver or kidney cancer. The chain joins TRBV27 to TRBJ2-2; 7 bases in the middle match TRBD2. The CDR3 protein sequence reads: CASSGLVHVPGELFF. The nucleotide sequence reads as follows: TGTGCCAGCAGTGGACTAGTTCACGTTCCCGGGGAGCTGTTTTTT.